A selection of T cell receptor beta chains follows, all from one sample in a study of blood T cells in healthy people across ages. TCRdb reprocessed the 5' RACE reads via MiXCR and lists one record per CDR3 protein. Of roughly 900,000 distinct CDR3 sequences listed, around 48% were seen once; the top ten hold about an eighth. Material for sequencing was blood. These receptor sequences come from a man in his thirties or forties in good health. The CDR3 runs from the conserved cysteine through the conserved F or W. D genes are given only for firm matches. Rows give clone size only sometimes, using once, few, many, or a class for an expanded clone.

CDR3nt,CDR3aa,abundance,j_gene,d_gene,v_gene
TGTGCCAGCACACAGGACGCAACCCGAGGGGAGACCCAGTACTTC,CASTQDATRGETQYF,few,TRBJ2-5,NA,TRBV2
TGTGCCAGCAGCGGACAGCCACGGACGGATACGCAGTATTTT,CASSGQPRTDTQYF,few,TRBJ2-3,NA,TRBV28
TGTGCCGGCAGTCCCTTGGGGGGGCCGAAAGAGACCCAGTACTTC,CAGSPLGGPKETQYF,NA,TRBJ2-5,NA,TRBV27
TGCGCCAGCAGCTTGGGTGGGGAGATGAACACTGAAGCTTTCTTT,CASSLGGEMNTEAFF,NA,TRBJ1-1,NA,TRBV5-1
TGTGCCAGCAGTTACTCTTTCTCAAGCTCCTACAATGAGCAGTTCTTC,CASSYSFSSSYNEQFF,NA,TRBJ2-1,NA,TRBV6-5
TGCGCCAGCAGCCAAACCGGGACAGTGACTTCACCCCTCCACTTT,CASSQTGTVTSPLHF,NA,TRBJ1-6,TRBD1,TRBV4-1
TGCAGCGTTGCGGGATACACTGAAGCTTTCTTT,CSVAGYTEAFF,NA,TRBJ1-1,NA,TRBV29-1
TGTGCCAGCAGTTTACAGGTCTGGACTGAAGCTTTCTTT,CASSLQVWTEAFF,few,TRBJ1-1,NA,TRBV12-3/TRBV12-4
TGTGCCAGCTCACCAATGGGGGGGCCCAGAGATACGCAGTATTTT,CASSPMGGPRDTQYF,NA,TRBJ2-3,NA,TRBV18
TGCAGCGTTGAAGATCTCAGGACAGGGGGCGGAGAGACCCAGTACTTC,CSVEDLRTGGGETQYF,NA,TRBJ2-5,TRBD1,TRBV29-1
TGTGCCAGCAGTGAACGCCGGCCGGGCTCTGGAAACACCATATATTTT,CASSERRPGSGNTIYF,NA,TRBJ1-3,NA,TRBV6-1
TGCAGTGCAAGACAGGGGGCGGACACTGAAGCTTTCTTT,CSARQGADTEAFF,NA,TRBJ1-1,TRBD1,TRBV20-1
TGCAGTGCTACTGAGCCTAACAGGGGAGAAAATTCACCCCTCCACTTT,CSATEPNRGENSPLHF,NA,TRBJ1-6,TRBD1,TRBV20-1
TGTGCCAGCAGCTTAGGGGCCACTAGCGGGGGTTTCTACGAGCAGTACTTC,CASSLGATSGGFYEQYF,few,TRBJ2-7,TRBD2,TRBV7-9